This TCR beta chain was sequenced in a study of CD4 T cell repertoires in COVID-19 (dated by TCRdb to the early 2020s). Concerning the study at large: For cross-reactivity analysis, CFSE-low cells were expanded with IL-2 for nine to eleven days, then relabeled and restimulated with spike proteins from other coronaviruses. In COVID-19-recovered individuals, the study described naturally processed CD4+ T cell responses to SARS-CoV-2 spike and nucleoprotein and used TCR Vbeta sequencing to evaluate clonal composition. Subset-level TCR Vbeta repertoire analysis of SARS-CoV-2-reactive T cells was performed in three recovered individuals. The paper's findings and limits, for the study overall: Between 7 and 25% of SARS-CoV-2 clonotypes were also found in SARS-CoV and/or HKU1 spike-stimulated secondary cultures, consistent with cross-reactivity. Several of the most expanded SARS-CoV-2-reactive clonotypes were present in two or all three memory subsets, which suggests intraclonal diversification.

Sample time point, as interpreted from the label and publication: sample from a COVID-19-recovered individual after infection. Donors were patients who had recovered from mild-to-severe COVID-19. Memory T cell samples that were not cultured were sequenced immediately after ex vivo isolation. CD4+ total memory, central memory, effector memory and circulating T follicular helper cells were isolated from peripheral blood mononuclear cells. The library was prepared using the immunoSEQ multiplex PCR assay. The authors' pipeline ran thus. To quantify how much the repertoires of different subsets overlapped, the Chao-Jaccard similarity index was used along with counts of shared clonotypes. This is the immuneACCESS table as TCRdb keeps it, with only in-frame sequences that have V and J called. A part of the clones is gone; compared with another copy, unresolved V genes explain less than half, and the rest is unexplained. That table is the source of V, J and clone size, and D and trimming were worked out from the DNA. A total of 65,000 to 95,000 clones appear in this sample, 83% of them only once. Clones ranked in the top ten supply around 0.58% of the sample.

Comments on this clone: Its cognate antigen has yet to be identified. Per-base quality was not reported, and no clone a single base away is much larger than it.

The germline V gene sets CDR1 to SGHAT and CDR2 to FQNNGV. The junction shows trimming of 5 bases on V and 2 bases on J, and the gene matches do not reach 2 bases of it. The CDR3 starts with the cysteine, ends with the phenylalanine, and has 13 residues. Only the CDR3 region is kept as DNA, spanning 39 bases read in frame from base 1. The sample in question was CD4+ T cells from peripheral blood, obtained after recovery from COVID-19. The rearranged segments are TRBV11-2 and TRBJ2-5; TRBD1 lines up with 7 middle nucleotides. The clonotype comes from a human donor who had COVID-19. The CDR3: CASSQGQQETQYF. The nucleotide sequence reads as follows: TGTGCCAGCAGCCAGGGACAGCAAGAGACCCAGTACTTC.